The rows below give T cell receptor beta chains drawn from one sample of a study of metastatic and nonmetastatic thyroid tumors. TCRdb recomputed clones from the PCR reads via MiXCR. The sample consists of about 39,000 clones, more than 15% of them appearing once. The sequenced sample consisted of blood. The receptors shown here come from a female donor with papillary thyroid cancer or a benign thyroid nodule (not recorded which). Some clones in this sample may be carry-over from other donors' samples. Both conserved end residues are part of each CDR3. The D gene is left open where the match is weak. Size values are once, few and many counts, or a class for expanded clones, and some rows have none.

v_gene	abundance	j_gene	d_gene	CDR3nt	CDR3aa
TRBV28	NA	TRBJ1-5	NA	TGTGCCAGAAGGGGTTGCAATCAGCCCCAGCATTTT	CARRGCNQPQHF
TRBV18	many	TRBJ1-5	TRBD1	TGTGCCAGCTCACGGGACAGGGTAAATAAGCAGCCCCAGCATTTT	CASSRDRVNKQPQHF
TRBV28	few	TRBJ2-5	NA	TGTGCCAGCAGACCGGGGACTGAAGAAGAGACCAAGTACTTC	CASRPGTEEETKYF
TRBV25-1	medium-sized	TRBJ1-2	NA	TGTGCCAGCAGTGAATTGGGCAGCGCCTATGGCTACACCTTC	CASSELGSAYGYTF
TRBV30	NA	TRBJ1-1	NA	TGTGCCTGGAGGGGAAGTAGGAACACTGAAGCTTTCTTT	CAWRGSRNTEAFF
TRBV6-2/TRBV6-3	few	TRBJ2-1	NA	TGTGCCAGCAGTCCCGAGGGGGGGCTGATTGATGAGCAGTTCTTC	CASSPEGGLIDEQFF
TRBV27	NA	TRBJ2-1	NA	TGTGCCAGCAGTTCCCCCGGGACTCTTTCCACCAATGAGCAGTTCTTC	CASSSPGTLSTNEQFF
TRBV19	few	TRBJ2-7	NA	TGTGCCAGTAGTGTACGGACTATCGTGAGTGGCGAGCAGTACTTC	CASSVRTIVSGEQYF
TRBV6-1	many	TRBJ2-3	TRBD2	TGTGCCAGCAGTGAATTGAGGACTAGCGGGACGCATTTT	CASSELRTSGTHF
TRBV28	many	TRBJ1-2	TRBD1	TGTGCCAGCAGTACTCGCCGGGGACAGGCCTATGGCTACACCTTC	CASSTRRGQAYGYTF
TRBV6-1	medium-sized	TRBJ1-2	NA	TGTGCCAGCAGTGAAGTTCGGACCCAGGGAGGCTACACCTTC	CASSEVRTQGGYTF
TRBV30	NA	TRBJ1-2	NA	TGTGTCTCCCCCCGACAGGCCAACCTTTATGGCTACACCTTC	CVSPRQANLYGYTF
TRBV6-1	NA	TRBJ2-7	NA	TGTGCCAGCAGTGAGGGGAGAAGGGGACGGTTCTACGAGCAGTACTTC	CASSEGRRGRFYEQYF
TRBV12-3/TRBV12-4	many	TRBJ2-7	NA	TGTGCCAGCAGTAACCCGGGAACCTCTCTGTACTTC	CASSNPGTSLYF
TRBV5-1	many	TRBJ1-1	TRBD1	TGCGCCAGCAGCCAGGGGACAGGGAAGGACACTGAAGCTTTCTTT	CASSQGTGKDTEAFF
TRBV28	NA	TRBJ1-5	NA	TGTGCCAGCAGTTTCGAGGTTCAGCCCCAGCATTTT	CASSFEVQPQHF
TRBV2	many	TRBJ1-5	NA	TGTGCCAGCAGTGAAGCGCGGCAGGGTTTAACGCCCCAGCATTTT	CASSEARQGLTPQHF
TRBV6-2/TRBV6-3	NA	TRBJ2-7	NA	TGTGCCAGCAGTGAAGGGCCGACAGTGGATCCGCCCTACGAGCAGTACTTC	CASSEGPTVDPPYEQYF
TRBV3-1	many	TRBJ1-2	NA	TGTGCCAGCAGCCCCTGGGGAGGGAATGGCTACACCTTC	CASSPWGGNGYTF
TRBV10-3	many	TRBJ1-1	NA	TGTGCCATCAGTGCGTCGGCAGGGGAAGCTTTCTTT	CAISASAGEAFF
TRBV7-3	many	TRBJ2-3	NA	TGTGCCAGCAGCTTATACGGCACAGATACGCAGTATTTT	CASSLYGTDTQYF
TRBV20-1	NA	TRBJ1-2	TRBD1	TGCAGTTCTTCACAGACAGGGGGCGGTGGCTACACCTTC	CSSSQTGGGGYTF
TRBV6-5	NA	TRBJ1-4	TRBD1	TGTGCCAGCAGTTATTCAGGGGGCATTAATGAAAAACTGTTTTTT	CASSYSGGINEKLFF
TRBV28	many	TRBJ1-5	NA	TGTGCCAGCAGACTCCAGGGAAATCAGCCCCAGCATTTT	CASRLQGNQPQHF
TRBV10-3	many	TRBJ1-1	NA	TGTGCCATCAGTGAAGTCGGGGACACTGAAGCTTTCTTT	CAISEVGDTEAFF
TRBV30	many	TRBJ1-1	NA	TGTGCCTGGAGTGAAGGAGACCCAGGGTTCACTGAAGCTTTCTTT	CAWSEGDPGFTEAFF
TRBV7-9	many	TRBJ2-1	NA	TGTGCCAGCAGGGAAAGGAACAATGAGCAGTTCTTC	CASRERNNEQFF
TRBV11-2	many	TRBJ2-5	NA	TGTGCCAGCAGCCTGGAAGGGAGGACCCAGTACTTC	CASSLEGRTQYF
TRBV11-3	NA	TRBJ2-7	TRBD2	TGTGCCAGCAGCTCACTAGCGAACCCCTACGAGCAGTACTTC	CASSSLANPYEQYF
TRBV7-2	NA	TRBJ2-3	NA	TGTGCCAGCAGCTTAGTAATGGCAGATACGCAGTATTTT	CASSLVMADTQYF
TRBV6-2/TRBV6-3	NA	TRBJ2-1	TRBD1	TGTGCCAGCAGTCCTCAGGGGGACCCGTACAATGAGCAGTTCTTC	CASSPQGDPYNEQFF
TRBV6-1	few	TRBJ2-7	TRBD1	TGTGCCAGCAGTCGGGACAGGGGATCCCACGAGCAGTACTTC	CASSRDRGSHEQYF
TRBV7-2	many	TRBJ2-5	TRBD1	TGTGCCAGCAGCTTTCGGACAGGGACAGAGACCCAGTACTTC	CASSFRTGTETQYF
TRBV6-1	medium-sized	TRBJ2-7	NA	TGTGCCAGCAGTAGGCACTTGGGACTCGACGAGCAGTACTTC	CASSRHLGLDEQYF
TRBV7-2	many	TRBJ2-7	TRBD1	TGTGCCAGCAGCTGGACAGGGGGGAGCGAGCAGTACTTC	CASSWTGGSEQYF
TRBV20-1	NA	TRBJ1-1	NA	TGCAGTGCTGGTCCGACGTACATGATGAACACTGAAGCTTTCTTT	CSAGPTYMMNTEAFF
TRBV28	few	TRBJ2-7	NA	TGTGCCAGCAGTCTAACCCGGTACAGTTTAAAGAAGCAGTACTTC	CASSLTRYSLKKQYF
TRBV7-9	many	TRBJ2-2	TRBD2	TGTGCCAGCAGCTCTGGACTAGCGGGAGCGGGCGGGGAGCTGTTTTTT	CASSSGLAGAGGELFF
TRBV10-1	many	TRBJ2-1	TRBD1	TGCGCCAGCAGTCCCGGGACAGGGAATGAGCAGTTCTTC	CASSPGTGNEQFF
TRBV27	many	TRBJ2-2	NA	TGTGCCAGCAGCATTGACACCGGGGAGCTGTTTTTT	CASSIDTGELFF
TRBV18	many	TRBJ2-4	TRBD1	TGTGCCAGCTCACCAGGGACAGGGGAAAACATTCAGTACTTC	CASSPGTGENIQYF
TRBV29-1	many	TRBJ2-7	NA	TGCAGCGTTGAGGGCAGGGGACCCTCCTACGAGCAGTACTTC	CSVEGRGPSYEQYF
TRBV19	NA	TRBJ2-1	NA	TGTGCCAGTAGTATCGAGCAGGTTTCCTACAATGAGCAGTTCTTC	CASSIEQVSYNEQFF
TRBV20-1	NA	TRBJ2-3	NA	TGCAGTGCTAGAGATCCCGGGAAGGGGGACACATATACGCAGTATTTT	CSARDPGKGDTYTQYF
TRBV28	NA	TRBJ2-1	NA	TGTGCCAGCATTTTATTCGCGGTTGAGCAGTTCTTC	CASILFAVEQFF
TRBV9	NA	TRBJ2-1	NA	TGTGCCAGCAGCGTGGGGACGTCGGACCCCAGCTTGCAGTTCTTC	CASSVGTSDPSLQFF
TRBV12-3/TRBV12-4	many	TRBJ1-5	NA	TGTGCCAGCAGTTTTTGGGGGGGGCGGGATAGCAATCAGCCCCAGCATTTT	CASSFWGGRDSNQPQHF
TRBV28	NA	TRBJ1-2	NA	TGTGCCAGCAGCTTAGGGGGGGACTATGGCTACACCTTC	CASSLGGDYGYTF
TRBV5-1	many	TRBJ2-1	TRBD2	TGCGCCAGCAGCTTGAATCCTAGCGGGAGATTGGGGAATGAGCAGTTCTTC	CASSLNPSGRLGNEQFF
TRBV24-1	NA	TRBJ2-3	NA	TGTGCCACCAGTGATAGTTCTGAGACAGATACGCAGTATTTT	CATSDSSETDTQYF
TRBV11-2	NA	TRBJ2-2	TRBD1	TGTGCCAGTAGCATCTATTCGGGGCAGGGGGCCGGGGAGCTGTTTTTT	CASSIYSGQGAGELFF
TRBV7-9	few	TRBJ2-7	NA	TGTGCCAGCACATTCGGGGAAGACGAGCAGTACTTC	CASTFGEDEQYF